The 5 T cell receptor beta chains in this list originate from one sample, sequenced in a study of CD8 T cells in Susac syndrome. Random-hexamer reverse transcription was applied to roughly 0.45 to 1 ug RNA. Using its own MiXCR run on the immunoSEQ multiplex PCR reads, TCRdb lists one record per CDR3 protein. The table has some 120,000 distinct CDR3 sequences, around 90% seen once. Sequencing was carried out using CD8+ T cells from PBMCs. Every receptor here comes from a human donor with multiple sclerosis.

This rearrangement joins TRBV6-5 to TRBJ1-2, with 7 bases that match TRBD1. Per germline, CDR1 MNHEY and CDR2 SVGAGI. With V trimmed by 7 bases and J by 5 bases, 13 bases remained unmatched. The CDR3 has 15 amino acids. Here the CDR3 DNA reads TGTGCCAGCATGCAACAAATAGGACAGGAGTATGGCTACACCTTC. It yields the protein CASMQQIGQEYGYTF.

V and J are TRBV7-9 and TRBJ2-1; 11 positions agree with TRBD2. CDR1 is SEHNR, CDR2 FQNEAQ, per germline (reference sequence). Losses at the gene ends were 5 bases for V and 7 bases for J; bases not matched to a gene: 10. The CDR3 totals 16 residues. CDR3 in DNA: TGTGCCAGCAGCGCACCCGGGACTAGCGGTGGTAATGAGCAGTTCTTC. Residues: CASSAPGTSGGNEQFF.

This rearrangement joins TRBV2 to TRBJ2-5; a weak D match, TRBD1 (6 bases). With 7 bases removed from V and 2 bases from J, the gap between germline ends came to 20 bases. Germline CDR1 and CDR2: SNHLY and FYNNEI. The CDR3 consists of 16 residues. The CDR3 DNA sequence: TGTGCCAGCAATCCGACAGGATGGTCTCAACAAGAGACCCAGTACTTC. It translates to CASNPTGWSQQETQYF.

The chain carries TRBV7-9 and TRBJ1-4, with D possibly being TRBD1 (5 bases). CDR3 length: 16 residues. Germline values: CDR1 SEHNR, CDR2 FQNEAQ (reference sequence). V lost 4 bases and J 6 bases, leaving 18 bases between the germline ends. The CDR3 DNA sequence: TGTGCCAGCAGCTCCCCTTCAGAGGGGATAGATGAAAAACTGTTTTTT. It translates to CASSSPSEGIDEKLFF.

J is TRBJ1-3 and V is TRBV7-9; D is unclear. This CDR3 has 12 amino acids. The V gene lost 5 bases and the J gene lost 6 bases, with 8 bases spanning the gap. Germline V gives CDR1 SEHNR, CDR2 FQNEAQ (reference sequence). The CDR3 here is CASSLRPNTIYF. Written as DNA, the CDR3 is TGTGCCAGCAGCCTCCGACCAAACACCATATATTTT.